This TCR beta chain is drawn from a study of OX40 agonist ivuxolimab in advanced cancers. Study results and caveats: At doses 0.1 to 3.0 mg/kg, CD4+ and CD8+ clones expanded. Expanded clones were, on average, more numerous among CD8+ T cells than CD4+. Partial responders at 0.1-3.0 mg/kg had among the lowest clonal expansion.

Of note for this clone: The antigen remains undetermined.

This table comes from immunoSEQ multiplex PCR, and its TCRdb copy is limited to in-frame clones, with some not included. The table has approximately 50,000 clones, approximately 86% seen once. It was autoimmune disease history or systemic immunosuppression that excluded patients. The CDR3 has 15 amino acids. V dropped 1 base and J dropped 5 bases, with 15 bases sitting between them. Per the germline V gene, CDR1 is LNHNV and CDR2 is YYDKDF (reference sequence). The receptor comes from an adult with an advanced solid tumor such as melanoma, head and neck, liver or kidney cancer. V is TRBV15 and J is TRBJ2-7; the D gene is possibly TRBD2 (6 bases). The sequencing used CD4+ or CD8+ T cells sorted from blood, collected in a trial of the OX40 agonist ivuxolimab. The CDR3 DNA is TGTGCCACCAGCAGAGGTGGACAAGGAGGGGACGAGCAGTACTTC. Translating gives CATSRGGQGGDEQYF.